The 6 T cell receptor beta chains listed next were all sequenced from one sample in a study of blood T cell repertoires in COVID-19. Clones were read by immunoSEQ multiplex PCR, and TCRdb kept only the in-frame ones, dropping some. The repertoire has fewer than 35,000 clones, 91% of them found once; the top ten carry roughly 9.5%. Input material: peripheral blood. The receptor set was obtained from a human donor with active COVID-19. The donor label of this sample is uncertain.

The gene calls are TRBV19 and TRBJ1-2, with D perhaps matching TRBD1 (5 bases). Deletions cut 3 bases from V and 3 bases from J, with 14 bases between. The germline V gene encodes CDR1 LNHDA and CDR2 SQIVND (reference sequence). The CDR3 consists of 15 residues. As DNA, the CDR3 is TGTGCCAGTAGTATCTGGGGCAGGGAAGACTATGGCTACACCTTC. Protein sequence: CASSIWGREDYGYTF.

The genes are TRBV4-2 and TRBJ2-7; D is possibly TRBD1 (6 bases). The CDR3 extends over 16 amino acids. V gave up 4 bases and J gave up 3 bases, with 19 bases separating them. Germline CDR1 and CDR2: LGHNA and YNFKEQ. Written as DNA, the CDR3 is TGTGCCAGCAGCCTAGAACCGAGGACAGAAGGCTACGAGCAGTACTTC. It specifies CASSLEPRTEGYEQYF.

V and J are TRBV7-9 and TRBJ2-7, with 8 bases aligning to TRBD2. The CDR3 consists of 15 residues. The ends lost 1 base at V and 6 bases at J; junction bases unmatched: 8. Germline CDR1 reads SEHNR; CDR2 reads FQNEAQ (reference sequence). In nucleotides, the CDR3 is TGTGCCAGCAGCTTAGACGGGAGGGCCGGGGGCGAGCAGTACTTC. It codes for CASSLDGRAGGEQYF.

The chain uses TRBV11-2 and TRBJ2-3; 10 bases map to TRBD2. The ends lost 10 bases at V and 4 bases at J; junction bases unmatched: 8. This CDR3 has 14 residues. CDR1 is SGHAT and CDR2 is FQNNGV in the germline V gene. CDR3 in amino acids: CATRRTSGADTQYF. CDR3 DNA sequence: TGTGCCACCCGGAGGACTAGCGGTGCAGATACGCAGTATTTT.

The gene calls are TRBV28 and TRBJ2-7, with TRBD1 identical over 9 bases. The CDR3 extends over 15 amino acids. With V trimmed by 8 bases and J by 0 bases, 8 bases remained unmatched. CDR1 and CDR2 from the germline V gene are MDHEN and SYDVKM. The CDR3 DNA follows: TGTGCCAGCGGGTGGAGGACAGGGGCCTCCTACGAGCAGTACTTC. The encoded protein is CASGWRTGASYEQYF. Together with reference TRBV28 and TRBJ2-7, the CDR3 gives the full variable domain: DVKVTQSSRYLVKRTGEKVFLECVQDMDHENMFWYRQDPGLGLRLIYFSYDVKMKEKGDIPEGYSVSREKKERFSLILESASTNQTSMYLCASGWRTGASYEQYFGPGTRLTVT.

This rearrangement joins TRBV7-2 to TRBJ2-7; no reliable D call. The CDR3 runs 12 residues. CDR1 and CDR2 from the germline V gene are SGHTA and FQGNSA. The V and J ends lost 1 base and 6 bases respectively, with 7 bases between them. The chain's CDR3 is CASSLGVIEQYF. CDR3 DNA: TGTGCCAGCAGCTTAGGAGTCATCGAGCAGTACTTC.